This TCR beta chain came from a study of blood T cells in healthy people across ages. In the study overall: Template switching recovered approximately one barcoded beta molecule for every two T cells.

A second PCR of roughly 6 to 12 cycles used a sample-barcoded 5' primer and a J-beta primer mix. Carrying 12 random nucleotides, a template-switch adaptor labeled each individual cDNA molecule. TCRdb re-analysed the 5' RACE reads in MiXCR, keeping a single row per CDR3 protein. Of around 1,900,000 distinct CDR3 sequences in the sample, about two fifths were seen once. Study conclusions and caveats: Measured against age, TCR beta diversity per million T cells decreased in a roughly linear manner.

CDR1 is SEHNR, CDR2 FQNEAQ, per germline (reference sequence). Trimming took 3 bases from V and 6 from J, leaving 12 bases between them. This CDR3 spans 15 amino acids. In regard to this clonotype: Antigen: not known.

The sequenced sample was blood. The sequence was collected from a human donor in good health. The V gene is TRBV7-9, the J gene TRBJ2-6; possibly TRBD1 for D (6 bases). CDR3 DNA: TGTGCCAGCAGCTTTAACAGGGTAGAGGCCAACGTCCTGACTTTC. This encodes CASSFNRVEANVLTF.